This TCR beta chain was captured in a study of T cells in pancreatic ductal adenocarcinoma. Some clones are missing from TCRdb's copy, which holds only in-frame ones; the method was immunoSEQ multiplex PCR. The data hold 100,000 or so clones, with over 90% observed a single time. The germline V gene encodes CDR1 LGHNA and CDR2 YNFKEQ. This CDR3 has 19 residues. V lost 4 bases and J lost 0; bases outside the gene matches: 11. This clone was detected only once. Surgery without prior neoadjuvant therapy was the treatment of the selected pancreatic ductal adenocarcinoma patients. This TCR came from a human donor with pancreatic ductal adenocarcinoma. The rearrangement uses TRBV4-2 and TRBJ2-1; 11 bases are shared with TRBD2. Source material: PBMCs. CDR3 in DNA: TGTGCCAGCAGCCCTCTCAGGACTAGCGGGTCATCCTCCTACAATGAGCAGTTCTTC. It translates to CASSPLRTSGSSSYNEQFF.